Given below is one T cell receptor beta chain in context. Methods used by the authors: Amplification of reference gene primers was used by the study to estimate nucleated cell counts. Produced via immunoSEQ multiplex PCR; TCRdb's table is partial and in-frame only. V, J and clone size reflect that table, while D and trimming were determined from the DNA. The sample has approximately 190,000 clones; about four fifths are singletons. The germline gives CDR1 MNHEY, CDR2 SVGEGT. V lost 6 bases to trimming and J lost 1 base; unmatched junction nucleotides: 4. The CDR3 contains 14 residues. Followed longitudinally, the Seattle patients had been enrolled during active infection. The sample is drawn from a study of blood T cell repertoires in COVID-19. Study details: Spain, Italy and the United States supplied samples that represented acute and convalescent COVID-19. Sources were T cells, B-cell-depleted T cells, or PBMCs; the material itself was cDNA or gDNA.

This clonotype was obtained from an older woman with COVID-19, enrolled during active disease. The rearrangement uses TRBV6-2 or TRBV6-3 and TRBJ2-5; TRBD1 matches 8 bases. The material sequenced was peripheral blood. CDR3: CASSPTGAQETQYF. In DNA, the CDR3 is TGTGCCAGCAGCCCGACAGGGGCCCAAGAGACCCAGTACTTC.